This T cell receptor beta chain was sequenced during a study of beta chain features in type 1 diabetes. Study overall: Patients were similar to healthy donors in age and gender (as well as in cell yields).

CDR1 is SGHVS and CDR2 is FNYEAQ in the germline V gene. V was shortened by 5 bases and J by 4 bases, with 18 bases between the two germline ends. The CDR3 spans 15 residues. This clone was observed once. The study reverse transcribed the entire isolated RNA, so it sequenced expressed TCRB transcripts. Mean read depth for naive, central memory and regulatory T cell samples was approximately 3.57 million reads. Profiling relied on immunoSEQ multiplex PCR, and the TCRdb table lists in-frame clones only, not all of them. The repertoire has hundreds of thousands of clones, less than 9.5% of them found once; the top ten carry 0.44%.

This sequence was found in a young woman in good health. Sequences were obtained from central memory CD4+ T cells from blood. The chain uses TRBV7-6 and TRBJ2-7; unclear D gene. In nucleotides, the CDR3 is TGTGCCAGCAGCAAAACGTCCGGTTTCCAATACGAGCAGTACTTC. It translates to CASSKTSGFQYEQYF.